A selection of T cell receptor beta chains follows, all from one sample in a study of cytomegalovirus exposure and HLA in healthy donors. Assay used: immunoSEQ multiplex PCR; TCRdb lists only in-frame clones, some missing. The sample contains tens of thousands of clones, around 64% of which appear only once. The sequencing sample was made of PBMCs. All receptors come from a man aged 25 to 45 in good health and CMV-seronegative. The CDR3 runs from the conserved cysteine through the conserved F or W. Each record gives: V gene, clone size, J gene, CDR3 protein. Some rows mark clone size as missing; the rest say once, few, many or name a class of expanded clone.

TRBV5-1	-	TRBJ1-1	CASSFTGVNTETFF
TRBV27	-	TRBJ1-1	CASSTTTGEAFF
TRBV29-1	-	TRBJ1-1	CSAKSDHAGAFF
TRBV28	-	TRBJ2-1	CASSGRLGVPLNEQFF
TRBV7-6	-	TRBJ2-2	CASSEGLAGTGELFF
TRBV18	-	TRBJ1-2	CASSSISGSGDGYTF
TRBV19	-	TRBJ1-2	CASRHGQVYGYTF
TRBV7-2	-	TRBJ1-5	CASSLNRGEPQHF
TRBV7-9	-	TRBJ2-1	CASSAILTSGRSYNEQFF
TRBV10-3	-	TRBJ1-2	CALRQGLFGYTF
TRBV27	-	TRBJ2-7	CASSALAGRSYEQYF
TRBV28	-	TRBJ1-5	CASRTVSTGGNQPQHF
TRBV27	-	TRBJ1-3	CASKASVSGNTIYF
TRBV27	-	TRBJ1-2	CASSLTVNYGYTF
TRBV9	-	TRBJ2-2	CASSPRTVNTGELFF
TRBV9	-	TRBJ2-2	CASSVGRGGDTGELFF
TRBV6-5	-	TRBJ2-1	CASSGQGKQREQFF
TRBV7-2	-	TRBJ1-5	CASSLAGTANQPQHF
TRBV7-2	once	TRBJ1-1	CASSSRVDTEAFF
TRBV4-1	-	TRBJ2-1	CASSQVSPNEQFF
TRBV9	-	TRBJ2-5	CASSVELGAPSYETQYF
TRBV5-1	-	TRBJ1-4	CASSLGDTINEKLFF
TRBV7-3	-	TRBJ2-5	CASSLQRGGQETQYF
TRBV4-3	few	TRBJ2-2	CASSQEPRQGWSGELFF
TRBV6-5	few	TRBJ1-3	CASSPTYSGNTIYF
TRBV6-1	-	TRBJ2-2	CASSDYSNTGELFF